This TCR beta chain was obtained from a study of blood T cell repertoires in COVID-19. Study information: Samples representing acute and convalescent COVID-19 were sourced from the United States, Italy and Spain.

As processed by the authors: From reference gene primer amplification, estimates of nucleated cell counts were derived. Method: immunoSEQ multiplex PCR; TCRdb's copy keeps in-frame clones and lacks some. V and J calls and clone size are those listed in that table; D and trimming were worked out from the DNA. The sample contains fewer than 350,000 clones, 89% of which appear only once. CDR3 length equals 12 residues. Trimming removed 0 bases from V and 10 bases from J, with 6 bases in between. Germline values: CDR1 MNHEY, CDR2 SVGAGI. Participants, about 18 to 90 years old, spanned fewer than 25 US areas. Cohorts were determined from participant-reported clinical history.

The sample comprised PBMCs or T cells enriched from blood (not recorded which). This sequence was found in a man in his 60s who had recovered from COVID-19. The chain uses TRBV6-5 and TRBJ1-4; D gene ambiguous. The CDR3 is CASSYSRGKLFF. The CDR3 region has the DNA TGTGCCAGCAGTTACTCGAGAGGAAAACTGTTTTTT.